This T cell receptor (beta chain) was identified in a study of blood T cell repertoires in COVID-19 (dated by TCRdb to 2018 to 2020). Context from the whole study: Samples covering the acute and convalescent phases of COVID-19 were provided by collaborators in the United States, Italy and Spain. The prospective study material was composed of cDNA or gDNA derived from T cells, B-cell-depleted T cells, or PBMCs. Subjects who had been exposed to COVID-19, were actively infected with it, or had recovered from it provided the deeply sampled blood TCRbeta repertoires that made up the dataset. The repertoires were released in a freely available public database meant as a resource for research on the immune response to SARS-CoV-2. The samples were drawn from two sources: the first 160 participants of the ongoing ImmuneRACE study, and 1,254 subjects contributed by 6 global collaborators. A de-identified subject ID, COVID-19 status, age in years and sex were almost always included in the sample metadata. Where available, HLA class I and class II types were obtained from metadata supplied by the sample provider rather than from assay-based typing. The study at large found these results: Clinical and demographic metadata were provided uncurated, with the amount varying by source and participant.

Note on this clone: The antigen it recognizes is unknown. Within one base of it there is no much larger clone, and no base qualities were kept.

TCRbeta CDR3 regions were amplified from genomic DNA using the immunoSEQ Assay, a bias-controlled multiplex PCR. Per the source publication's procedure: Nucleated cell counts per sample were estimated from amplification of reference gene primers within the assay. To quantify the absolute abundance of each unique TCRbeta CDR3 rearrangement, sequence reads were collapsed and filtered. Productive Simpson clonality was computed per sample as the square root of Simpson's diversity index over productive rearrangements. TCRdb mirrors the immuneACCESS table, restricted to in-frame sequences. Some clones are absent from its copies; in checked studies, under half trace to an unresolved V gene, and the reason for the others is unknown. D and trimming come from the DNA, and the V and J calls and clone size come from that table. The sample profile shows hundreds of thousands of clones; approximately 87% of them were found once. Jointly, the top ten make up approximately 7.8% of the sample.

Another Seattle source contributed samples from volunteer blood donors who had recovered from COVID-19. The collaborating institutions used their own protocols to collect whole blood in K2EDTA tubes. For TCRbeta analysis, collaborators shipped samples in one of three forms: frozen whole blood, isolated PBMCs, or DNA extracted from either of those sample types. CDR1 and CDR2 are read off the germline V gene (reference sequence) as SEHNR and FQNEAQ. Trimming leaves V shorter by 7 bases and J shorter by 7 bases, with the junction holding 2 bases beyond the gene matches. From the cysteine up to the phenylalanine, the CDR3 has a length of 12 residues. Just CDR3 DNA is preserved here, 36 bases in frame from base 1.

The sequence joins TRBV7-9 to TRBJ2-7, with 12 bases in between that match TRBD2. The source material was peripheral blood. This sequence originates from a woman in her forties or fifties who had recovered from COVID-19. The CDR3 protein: CASKGLAGEQYF. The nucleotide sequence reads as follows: TGTGCCAGCAAGGGACTAGCGGGTGAGCAGTACTTC.